This TCR beta chain was retrieved from a study of blood T cell repertoires in COVID-19. Per the germline V gene, CDR1 is MNHNS and CDR2 is SASEGT. The CDR3 is made up of 14 amino acids. Trimming stripped 3 bases from V and 1 base from J, with 6 bases between. In the study's own analysis: For nucleated cells, counts were estimated from reference gene primer amplification. Clones were sequenced by immunoSEQ multiplex PCR, and TCRdb holds only the in-frame ones, with some missing. V, J and clone size are those of that table, while D and trimming were read from the DNA. The sample includes 200,000 to 250,000 clones, about four fifths seen only once; the top ten take 3.6%.

The sequencing input was peripheral blood. This sequence originates from a woman aged 80 or over with acute or convalescent COVID-19. This chain uses TRBV6-1 with TRBJ2-2; D gene unclear. CDR3 DNA: TGTGCCAGCAGTGACAACAGGAACACCGGGGAGCTGTTTTTT. Its translation: CASSDNRNTGELFF.